This note documents a single T cell receptor (beta chain) sequence. Germline CDR1 and CDR2: LNHDA and SQIVND (reference sequence). Trimming pared 0 bases from V and 9 bases from J, leaving 6 bases between. This CDR3 contains 13 residues. This sample was taken from a study of T cell responses to AZD1222 COVID-19 vaccine. The table came from immunoSEQ multiplex PCR; TCRdb's copy has only in-frame clones and leaves some out. The table records 120,000 to 150,000 clones, more than 85% of them present only once. Specimen: peripheral blood, collected 28 days after the second AZD1222 dose. The chain uses TRBV19 and TRBJ1-6, with D uncertain. This clonotype was sampled from an adult who received the AZD1222 COVID-19 vaccine. CDR3 sequence reads: CASSIESTSPLHF. The CDR3 DNA follows: TGTGCCAGTAGTATAGAAAGTACTTCACCCCTCCACTTT.